What follows is one TCR beta chain and its context. Its target is not known. The identical CDR3 is also encoded by other nucleotide sequences in the sample. PCR employed 60 Vbeta and 13 Jbeta primers. In the study's own analysis: Unique TCR beta chains numbered 80 million to 95 million in a later analysis, with roughly 11 million shared. Data came from immunoSEQ multiplex PCR; TCRdb stores just in-frame clones and leaves some out. V and J calls and clone size are as listed in that table; D and trimming were resolved from the DNA. The profile covers about 170,000 clones, with about 72% appearing a single time and roughly 2.5% taken by the ten largest. The CDR3 totals 12 residues. The V and J ends lost 6 bases and 8 bases respectively, with 11 bases between them. Per the germline V gene, CDR1 is SNHLY and CDR2 is FYNNEI. The data stem from a study of cytomegalovirus exposure and HLA in healthy donors.

Whole-study findings and limits: Rare TCR sequences dominated, though some public TCRs recurred in many donors. No immune exposure information besides CMV serostatus was available. The likely explanation for a cluster of highly shared sequence variants was sequencing artifact.

The sequence was obtained from a human donor in good health. The J gene is TRBJ2-1, the V gene TRBV2, with D perhaps matching TRBD2 (6 bases). Sequencing was performed on PBMCs. CDR3 coding DNA: TGTGCCAGCAGCCGGGACTGGGATGAGCAGTTCTTC. Translation gives CASSRDWDEQFF.